The sequence of this T cell receptor beta chain was determined in a study of shared clonotypes between healthy human individuals. CDR1 and CDR2 (germline): LGHNT, FRNRAP. The CDR3 covers 13 residues. The trim removed 3 bases at V and 8 bases at J, leaving 2 bases unmatched. Donors were Caucasian adults residing in Nashville, Tennessee, USA. Deep-level running was used for the assay. PCR replicates from unsorted PBMC used 250 to 300 ng DNA, and this amount was roughly 32,000 T cell genomes. Assay used: immunoSEQ multiplex PCR; TCRdb lists only in-frame clones, some missing. The sample includes about 490,000 clones, approximately 80% of them seen just once.

The specimen was PBMCs. The V and J genes are TRBV12-5 and TRBJ2-1, with TRBD2 identical over 9 bases. This TCR was sampled from a woman in her 40s in good health. Some clones in this sample may be carry-over from other donors' samples. The CDR3 bases are TGTGCTAGTGGTTTTAGCGGGAGCTATGAGCAGTTCTTC. Translation: CASGFSGSYEQFF.